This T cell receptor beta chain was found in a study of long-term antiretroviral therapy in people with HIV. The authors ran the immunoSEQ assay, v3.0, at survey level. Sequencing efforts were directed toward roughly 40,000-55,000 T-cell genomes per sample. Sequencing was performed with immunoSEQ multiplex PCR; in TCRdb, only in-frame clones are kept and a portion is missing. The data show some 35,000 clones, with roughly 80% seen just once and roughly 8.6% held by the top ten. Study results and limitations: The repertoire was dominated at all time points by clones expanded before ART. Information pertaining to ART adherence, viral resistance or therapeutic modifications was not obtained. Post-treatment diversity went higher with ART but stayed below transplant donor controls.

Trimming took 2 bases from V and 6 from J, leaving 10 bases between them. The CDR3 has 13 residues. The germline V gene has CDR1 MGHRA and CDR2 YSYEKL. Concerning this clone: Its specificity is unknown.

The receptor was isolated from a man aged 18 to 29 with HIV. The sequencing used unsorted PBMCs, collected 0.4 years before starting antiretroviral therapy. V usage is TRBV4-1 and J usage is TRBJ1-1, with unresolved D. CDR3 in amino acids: CASSQSLVSEAFF. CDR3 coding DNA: TGCGCCAGCAGCCAATCTTTGGTCTCTGAAGCTTTCTTT.